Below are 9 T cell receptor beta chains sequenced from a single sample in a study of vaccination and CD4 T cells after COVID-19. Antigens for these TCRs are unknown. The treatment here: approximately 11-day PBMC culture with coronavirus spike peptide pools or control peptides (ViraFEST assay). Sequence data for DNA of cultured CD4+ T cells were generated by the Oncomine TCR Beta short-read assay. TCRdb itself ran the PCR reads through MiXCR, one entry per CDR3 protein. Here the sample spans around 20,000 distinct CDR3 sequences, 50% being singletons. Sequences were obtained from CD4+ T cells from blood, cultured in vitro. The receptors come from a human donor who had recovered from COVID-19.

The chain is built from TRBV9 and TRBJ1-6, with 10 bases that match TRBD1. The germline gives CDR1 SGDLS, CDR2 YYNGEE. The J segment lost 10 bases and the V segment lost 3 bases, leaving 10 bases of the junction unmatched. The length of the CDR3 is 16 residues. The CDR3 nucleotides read TGTGCCAGCAGCGCCTCCTGGGACAGGGGATTGTCACCCCTCCACTTT. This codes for CASSASWDRGLSPLHF.

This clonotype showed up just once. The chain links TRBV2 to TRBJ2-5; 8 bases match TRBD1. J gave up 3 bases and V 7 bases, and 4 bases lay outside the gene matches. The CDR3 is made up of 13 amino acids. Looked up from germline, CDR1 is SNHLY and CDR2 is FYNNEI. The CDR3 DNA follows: TGTGCCAGCACAGGACAGGGCGAAGAGACCCAGTACTTC. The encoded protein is CASTGQGEETQYF.

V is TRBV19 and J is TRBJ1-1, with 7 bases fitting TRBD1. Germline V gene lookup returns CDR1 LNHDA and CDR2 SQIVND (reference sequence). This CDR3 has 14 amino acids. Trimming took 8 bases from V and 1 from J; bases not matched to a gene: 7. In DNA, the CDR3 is TGTGCCAGTTCCGACAGGGAAAGGAACACTGAAGCTTTCTTT. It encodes CASSDRERNTEAFF.

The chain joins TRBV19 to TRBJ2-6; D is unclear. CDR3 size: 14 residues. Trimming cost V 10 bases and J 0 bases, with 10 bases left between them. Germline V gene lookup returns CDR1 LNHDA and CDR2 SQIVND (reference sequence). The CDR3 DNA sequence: TGTGCCACCATAAGTTCCTCTGGGGCCAACGTCCTGACTTTC. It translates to CATISSSGANVLTF.

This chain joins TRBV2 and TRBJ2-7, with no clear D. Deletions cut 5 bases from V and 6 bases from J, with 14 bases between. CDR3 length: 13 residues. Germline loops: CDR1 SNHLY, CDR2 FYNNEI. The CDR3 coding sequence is TGTGCCAGCAGTCCGGATACACCGGCCGAGCAGTACTTC. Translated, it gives CASSPDTPAEQYF.

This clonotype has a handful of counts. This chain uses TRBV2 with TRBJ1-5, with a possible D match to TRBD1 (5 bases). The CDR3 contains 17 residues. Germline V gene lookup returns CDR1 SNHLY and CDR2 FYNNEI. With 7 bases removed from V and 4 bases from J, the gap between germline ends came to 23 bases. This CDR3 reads CASKNPPGAGSNQPQHF. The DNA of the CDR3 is TGTGCCAGCAAGAACCCCCCTGGGGCAGGGTCTAATCAGCCCCAGCATTTT.

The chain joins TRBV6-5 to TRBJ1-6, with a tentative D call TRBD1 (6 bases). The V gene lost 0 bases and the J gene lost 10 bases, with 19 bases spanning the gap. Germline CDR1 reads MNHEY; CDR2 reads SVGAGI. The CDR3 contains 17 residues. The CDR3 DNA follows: TGTGCCAGCAGTTACTCCACGCCCGGGACAAATCGGTCACCCCTCCACTTT. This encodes CASSYSTPGTNRSPLHF.

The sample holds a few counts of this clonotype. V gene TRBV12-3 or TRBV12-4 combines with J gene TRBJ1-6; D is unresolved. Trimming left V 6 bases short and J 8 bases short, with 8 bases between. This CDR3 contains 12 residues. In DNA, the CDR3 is TGTGCCAGCAGGCGGGCAGATTCACCCCTCCACTTT. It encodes CASRRADSPLHF.

The CDR3 sequence is CARGSYEQYF. The CDR3 DNA sequence: TGTGCCAGGGGTTCCTACGAGCAGTACTTC. This chain uses TRBV7-4 with TRBJ2-7; no firm D call. The length of the CDR3 is 10 residues. In germline, CDR1 is SGHVT, CDR2 SQSDAQ. Trimming took off 9 bases at V and 1 base at J, with 4 bases between the two ends.